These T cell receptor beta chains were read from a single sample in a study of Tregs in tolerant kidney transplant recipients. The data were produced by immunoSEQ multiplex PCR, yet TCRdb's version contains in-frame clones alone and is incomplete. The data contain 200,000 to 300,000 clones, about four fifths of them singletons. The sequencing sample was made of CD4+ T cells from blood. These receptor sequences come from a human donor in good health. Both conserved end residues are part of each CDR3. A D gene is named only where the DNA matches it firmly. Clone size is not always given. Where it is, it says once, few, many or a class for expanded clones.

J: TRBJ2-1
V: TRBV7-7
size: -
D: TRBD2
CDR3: CASSATRASGGNEQFF
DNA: TGTGCTAGCAGCGCCACAAGGGCTAGCGGGGGTAATGAGCAGTTCTTC

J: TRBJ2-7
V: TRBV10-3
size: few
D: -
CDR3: CAISESGGGEQYF
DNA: TGTGCCATCAGTGAGTCGGGGGGAGGCGAGCAGTACTTC

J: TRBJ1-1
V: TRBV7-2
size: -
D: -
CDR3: CASSLSGVTEAFF
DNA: TGTGCCAGCAGCTTATCGGGGGTCACTGAAGCTTTCTTT

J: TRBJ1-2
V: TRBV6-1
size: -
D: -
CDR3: CASSVGVRSYGYTF
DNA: TGTGCCAGCAGTGTCGGAGTACGGAGCTATGGCTACACCTTC

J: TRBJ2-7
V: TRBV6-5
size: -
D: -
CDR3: CASSALRGSYEQYF
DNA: TGTGCCAGCAGTGCCCTACGAGGATCGTACGAGCAGTACTTC

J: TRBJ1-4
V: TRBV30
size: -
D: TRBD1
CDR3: CACYRDSMGEKLFF
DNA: TGTGCCTGCTACCGGGACAGCATGGGTGAAAAACTGTTTTTT

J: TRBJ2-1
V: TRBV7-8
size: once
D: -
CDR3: CASSSGRNEQFF
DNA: TGTGCCAGTAGCTCGGGACGTAATGAGCAGTTCTTC

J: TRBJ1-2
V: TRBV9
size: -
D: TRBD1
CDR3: CASRGQDPYGYTF
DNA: TGTGCCAGCAGGGGACAGGACCCCTATGGCTACACCTTC

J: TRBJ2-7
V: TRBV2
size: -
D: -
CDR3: CASSEILLGGTSYEQYF
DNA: TGTGCCAGCAGTGAAATCCTGTTGGGGGGCACCTCCTACGAGCAGTACTTC

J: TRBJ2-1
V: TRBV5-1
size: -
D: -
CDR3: CASSLALNSYNEQFF
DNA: TGCGCCAGCAGCCTGGCCCTGAACTCCTACAATGAGCAGTTCTTC

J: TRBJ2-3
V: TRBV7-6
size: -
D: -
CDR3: CASSLGHRAGTDTQYF
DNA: TGTGCCAGCAGCTTGGGACACAGGGCTGGCACAGATACGCAGTATTTT

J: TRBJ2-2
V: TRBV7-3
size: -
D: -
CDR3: CASSFSRSGELFF
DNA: TGTGCCAGCAGCTTCAGTCGGTCCGGGGAGCTGTTTTTT

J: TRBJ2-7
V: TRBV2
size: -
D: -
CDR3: CASRMEGDEQYF
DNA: TGTGCCAGCAGAATGGAAGGGGACGAGCAGTACTTC

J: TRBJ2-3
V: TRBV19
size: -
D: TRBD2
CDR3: CASSTGLAGLTDTQYF
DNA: TGTGCCAGTAGTACAGGACTAGCGGGACTCACAGATACGCAGTATTTT

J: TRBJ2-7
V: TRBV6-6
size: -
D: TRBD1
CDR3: CASSNRGLSDEQYF
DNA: TGTGCCAGCAGTAACAGGGGATTGTCCGACGAGCAGTACTTC

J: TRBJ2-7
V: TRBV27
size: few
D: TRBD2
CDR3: CASSPLGSGSNEQYF
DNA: TGTGCCAGCAGTCCCTTAGGTAGCGGGAGCAACGAGCAGTACTTC

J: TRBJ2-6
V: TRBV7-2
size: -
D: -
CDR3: CASSFRVTAGANVLTF
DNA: TGTGCCAGCAGCTTTAGGGTTACTGCTGGGGCCAACGTCCTGACTTTC

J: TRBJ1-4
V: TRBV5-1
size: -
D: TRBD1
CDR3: CASSLAWTGGREKLFF
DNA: TGCGCCAGCAGCTTGGCCTGGACAGGGGGAAGAGAAAAACTGTTTTTT

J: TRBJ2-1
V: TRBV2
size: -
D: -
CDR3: CASKLVYEQFF
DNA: TGTGCCAGCAAATTAGTATACGAGCAGTTCTTC

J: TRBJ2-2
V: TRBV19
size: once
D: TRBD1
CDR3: CASSLLQGVGELFF
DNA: TGTGCCAGTAGTCTTCTACAGGGGGTCGGGGAGCTGTTTTTT

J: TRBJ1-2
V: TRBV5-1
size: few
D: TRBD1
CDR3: CASSPLRGGTGDQGYTF
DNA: TGCGCCAGCAGCCCCCTTAGGGGAGGGACAGGGGATCAAGGCTACACCTTC

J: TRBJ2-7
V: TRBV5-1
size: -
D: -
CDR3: CASSLVPEGEQYF
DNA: TGCGCCAGCAGCTTGGTGCCAGAGGGCGAGCAGTACTTC

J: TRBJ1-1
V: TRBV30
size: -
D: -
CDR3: CAWSGGYRNTEAFF
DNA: TGTGCCTGGAGTGGGGGCTACCGGAACACTGAAGCTTTCTTT

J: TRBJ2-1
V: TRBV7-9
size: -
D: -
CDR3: CASSLVWGAFEQFF
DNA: TGTGCCAGCAGCTTAGTGTGGGGGGCGTTTGAGCAGTTCTTC

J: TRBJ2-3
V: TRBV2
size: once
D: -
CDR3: CASRGFSSDTQYF
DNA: TGTGCCAGCAGGGGATTTAGTTCAGATACGCAGTATTTT

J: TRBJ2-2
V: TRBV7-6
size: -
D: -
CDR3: CASSFTGSVTGELFF
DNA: TGTGCCAGCAGCTTTACGGGGTCCGTAACCGGGGAGCTGTTTTTT

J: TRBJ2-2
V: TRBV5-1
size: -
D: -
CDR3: CASSIGRDSRGTGELFF
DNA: TGCGCCAGCAGCATTGGCCGGGACTCAAGAGGCACCGGGGAGCTGTTTTTT

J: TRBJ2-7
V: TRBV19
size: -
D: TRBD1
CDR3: CASSGPGQGTYEQYF
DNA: TGTGCCAGTAGTGGACCGGGACAGGGTACCTACGAGCAGTACTTC

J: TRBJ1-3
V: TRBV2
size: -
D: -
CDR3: CASIPRISSGNTIYF
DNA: TGTGCCAGCATTCCCAGGATTAGCTCTGGAAACACCATATATTTT

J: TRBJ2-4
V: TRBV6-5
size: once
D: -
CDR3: CASSYGGSLNIQYF
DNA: TGTGCCAGCAGTTACGGCGGCTCCTTAAACATTCAGTACTTC

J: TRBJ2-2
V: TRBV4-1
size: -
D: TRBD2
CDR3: CASLRGRLAGPGDTGELFF
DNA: TGCGCCAGCCTCAGAGGAAGGCTAGCGGGCCCCGGCGACACCGGGGAGCTGTTTTTT

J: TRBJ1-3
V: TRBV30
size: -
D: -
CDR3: CAWSVPRSSSGNTIYF
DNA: TGTGCCTGGAGTGTACCAAGGAGTAGCTCTGGAAACACCATATATTTT

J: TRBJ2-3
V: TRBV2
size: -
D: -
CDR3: CASTFGDTQYF
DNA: TGTGCCAGCACATTCGGGGATACGCAGTATTTT

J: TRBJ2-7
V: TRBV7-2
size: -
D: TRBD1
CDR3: CASSTGGFSYEQYF
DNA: TGTGCCAGCAGCACAGGGGGTTTCTCCTACGAGCAGTACTTC

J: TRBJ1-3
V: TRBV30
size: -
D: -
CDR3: CAWSVPRFAQGNTIYF
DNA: TGTGCCTGGAGTGTACCCAGGTTCGCTCAGGGAAACACCATATATTTT

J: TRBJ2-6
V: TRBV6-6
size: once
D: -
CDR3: CASQSSGANVLTF
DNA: TGTGCCAGCCAATCTTCTGGGGCCAACGTCCTGACTTTC

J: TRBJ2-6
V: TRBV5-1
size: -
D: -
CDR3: CASSLAPMGSGANVLTF
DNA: TGCGCCAGCAGCTTAGCGCCTATGGGCTCTGGGGCCAACGTCCTGACTTTC